These 3 T cell receptor beta chains were all obtained from the same sample, sequenced in a study of beta chain features in type 1 diabetes. The entirety of the isolated RNA underwent reverse transcription, so expressed TCRB transcripts were sequenced. The data were produced by immunoSEQ multiplex PCR, yet TCRdb's version contains in-frame clones alone and is incomplete. The data contain about 350,000 clones, about 20% of them singletons. Sequencing used naive CD4+ T cells from blood. The receptors were sampled from a woman under 30 in good health.

V is TRBV7-2 and J is TRBJ2-5; D is undetermined. Trimming took 5 bases from V and 5 from J, leaving 9 bases between them. CDR1 and CDR2 from the germline V gene are SGHTA and FQGNSA. The CDR3 totals 12 residues. The CDR3 sequence: CASSLFRETQYF. CDR3 nucleotide sequence: TGTGCCAGCAGCCTCTTCCGGGAGACCCAGTACTTC.

This rearrangement joins TRBV19 to TRBJ1-1; D is possibly TRBD1 (5 bases). This CDR3 contains 16 residues. The V gene lost 4 bases and the J gene lost 3 bases, with 18 bases spanning the gap. Germline CDR1 is LNHDA and CDR2 is SQIVND (reference sequence). The CDR3 loop reads CASSTGGHLGYTEAFF. As DNA, the CDR3 is TGTGCCAGTAGTACCGGGGGTCATCTGGGATACACTGAAGCTTTCTTT.

This clone was seen more than once but under ten times. This rearrangement joins TRBV9 to TRBJ1-1; 8 bases are shared with TRBD1. The V gene end was trimmed by 4 bases and the J gene end by 5 bases; junction bases not matched to a gene: 7. The CDR3 loop spans 14 amino acids. Germline V lookup: CDR1 SGDLS, CDR2 YYNGEE. The DNA of the CDR3 is TGTGCCAGCAGCCCGCAGGGGGCGGGAACTGAAGCTTTCTTT. Translated: CASSPQGAGTEAFF.